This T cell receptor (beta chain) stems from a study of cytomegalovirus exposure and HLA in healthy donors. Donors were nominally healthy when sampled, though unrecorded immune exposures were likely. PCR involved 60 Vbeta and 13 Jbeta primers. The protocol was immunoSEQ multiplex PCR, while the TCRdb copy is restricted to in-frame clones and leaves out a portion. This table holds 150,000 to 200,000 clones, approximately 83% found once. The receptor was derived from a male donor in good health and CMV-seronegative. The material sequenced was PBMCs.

The CDR3 nucleotides read TGTGCCTGGATGCGGGGAAGCTATGGCTACACCTTC. Translated: CAWMRGSYGYTF. This rearrangement joins TRBV30 to TRBJ1-2; D uncertain. CDR1 is GTSNPN and CDR2 is SVGIG in the germline V gene (reference sequence). The V gene lost 4 bases and the J gene lost 4 bases, with 10 bases spanning the gap. CDR3 length equals 12 residues.